The 8 T cell receptor beta chains below come from one sample, sequenced in a study of cytomegalovirus exposure and HLA in healthy donors. The PCR made use of 60 Vbeta and 13 Jbeta primers. Repertoires were generated with immunoSEQ multiplex PCR, while TCRdb's copy carries only in-frame clones and drops some. The sample shows over 100,000 clones, roughly 80% of them seen only once. The sequenced sample consisted of PBMCs. These receptors came from a man aged 30-40 years in good health and CMV-seropositive.

This sequence joins TRBV6-1 and TRBJ2-4, with D maybe TRBD1 (6 bases). V was shortened by 6 bases and J by 0 bases, with 12 bases between the two germline ends. The CDR3 runs to 15 residues. Germline CDR1 and CDR2: MNHNS and SASEGT. DNA for the CDR3: TGTGCCAGCAGGGACAGCCGCTTAGCCAAAAACATTCAGTACTTC. This sequence encodes CASRDSRLAKNIQYF.

The chain couples TRBV7-3 to TRBJ2-5, with D possibly matching TRBD1 (6 bases). Looked up from germline, CDR1 is SGHTA and CDR2 is FQGTGA. The CDR3 has 16 amino acids. Trimming took off 5 bases at V and 4 bases at J, with 20 bases between the two ends. The CDR3 sequence is CASSLRGGGGTETQYF. CDR3 in DNA: TGTGCCAGCAGCCTAAGGGGCGGTGGGGGCACAGAGACCCAGTACTTC. The variable domain in full, completed from reference TRBV7-3 and TRBJ2-5, reads GAGVSQTPSNKVTEKGKYVELRCDPISGHTALYWYRQSLGQGPEFLIYFQGTGAADDSGLPNDRFFAVRPEGSVSTLKIQRTERGDSAVYLCASSLRGGGGTETQYFGPGTRLLVL.

This rearrangement joins TRBV19 to TRBJ1-4; 10 bases agree with TRBD1. The J segment lost 6 bases and the V segment lost 6 bases, leaving 7 bases of the junction unmatched. CDR1 is LNHDA, CDR2 SQIVND, per germline (reference sequence). CDR3 length equals 15 residues. In nucleotides, the CDR3 is TGTGCCAGTAGCACCCCGGGACAGGGGTATGAAAAACTGTTTTTT. Translation: CASSTPGQGYEKLFF.

The table lists this clone with a few counts. This chain connects TRBV4-1 to TRBJ2-2; 11 nucleotides line up with TRBD2. Unmatched junction bases numbered 5, after V lost 4 bases and J lost 7 bases. This CDR3 has 15 amino acids. Germline V gene data show CDR1 as MGHRA and CDR2 as YSYEKL. The CDR3 reads CASSLSGGAVGELFF. CDR3 DNA: TGCGCCAGCAGCCTTAGCGGGGGGGCGGTCGGGGAGCTGTTTTTT.

This clone has a single count. J is TRBJ2-7 and V is TRBV6-1, with 9 bases fitting TRBD2. The length of the CDR3 is 17 residues. The germline V gene has CDR1 MNHNS and CDR2 SASEGT. After removal of 2 bases from V and 3 bases from J, the junction contained 11 bases not matched to a gene. CDR3 nucleotides: TGTGCCAGCAGTGAATTTGCTAGCGGGGTGAGAAACTACGAGCAGTACGTC. Amino acid sequence: CASSEFASGVRNYEQYV.

V is TRBV5-6 and J is TRBJ2-1; 16 bases align to TRBD2. The germline CDR1 and CDR2 sequences are SGHDT and YYEEEE. Unmatched junction bases numbered 7, after V lost 2 bases and J lost 2 bases. The CDR3 length is 19 residues. The CDR3 nucleotides read TGTGCCAGCAGCTTTGCCATCGGGACTAGCGGGAGGGCCTACAATGAGCAGTTCTTC. This encodes CASSFAIGTSGRAYNEQFF.

This clone showed up just once. For the CDR3, the DNA is TGTGCCAGCAGCCAATCAGGACGGGGGAAAAAAGGAAACACCATATATTTT. The encoded protein is CASSQSGRGKKGNTIYF. The gene calls are TRBV7-8 and TRBJ1-3; TRBD1 is a possible D gene (5 bases). CDR1 is SGHVS and CDR2 is FQNEAQ in the germline V gene. This CDR3 is 17 amino acids long. V lost 5 bases and J 4 bases, leaving 21 bases between the germline ends.

This clone was observed a single time. The gene calls are TRBV7-9 and TRBJ1-2; no firm D call. V was pared by 5 bases and J by 8 bases, with 15 bases between. CDR3 length equals 13 residues. Germline loops: CDR1 SEHNR, CDR2 FQNEAQ (reference sequence). The CDR3 spells CASSERYRLGYTF. The CDR3 DNA follows: TGTGCCAGCAGCGAGAGATACCGCTTAGGCTACACCTTC.